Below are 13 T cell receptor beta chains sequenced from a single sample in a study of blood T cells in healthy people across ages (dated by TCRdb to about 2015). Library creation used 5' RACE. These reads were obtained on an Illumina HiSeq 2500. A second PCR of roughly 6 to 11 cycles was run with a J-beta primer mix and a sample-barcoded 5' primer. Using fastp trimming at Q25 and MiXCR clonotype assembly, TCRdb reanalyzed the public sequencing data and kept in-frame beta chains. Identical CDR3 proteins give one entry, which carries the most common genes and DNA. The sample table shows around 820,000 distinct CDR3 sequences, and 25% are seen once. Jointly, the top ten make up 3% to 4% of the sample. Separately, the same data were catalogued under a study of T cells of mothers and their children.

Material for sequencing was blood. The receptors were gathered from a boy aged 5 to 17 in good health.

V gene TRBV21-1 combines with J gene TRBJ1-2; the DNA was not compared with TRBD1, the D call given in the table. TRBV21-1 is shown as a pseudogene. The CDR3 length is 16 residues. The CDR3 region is CASSHGQEAPNYGYTF. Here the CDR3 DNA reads TGTGCCAGCAGCCATGGGCAGGAGGCTCCTAACTATGGCTACACCTTC.

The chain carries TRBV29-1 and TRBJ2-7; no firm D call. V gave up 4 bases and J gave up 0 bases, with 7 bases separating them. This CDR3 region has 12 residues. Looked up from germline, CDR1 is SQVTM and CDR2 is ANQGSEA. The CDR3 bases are TGCAGCGTTGTAGGATTCTCCTACGAGCAGTACTTC. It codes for CSVVGFSYEQYF.

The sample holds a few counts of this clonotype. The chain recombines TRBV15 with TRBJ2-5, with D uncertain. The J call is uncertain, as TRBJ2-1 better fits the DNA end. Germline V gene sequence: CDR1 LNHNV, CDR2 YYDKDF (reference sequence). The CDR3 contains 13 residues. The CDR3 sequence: CATSILGYNEQFF. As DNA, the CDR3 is TGTGCCACCAGCATCCTGGGGTACAATGAGCAGTTCTTC.

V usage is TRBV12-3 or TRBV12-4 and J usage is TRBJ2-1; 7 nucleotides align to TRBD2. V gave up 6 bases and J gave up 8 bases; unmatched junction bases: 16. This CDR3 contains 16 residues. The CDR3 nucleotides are TGTGCCAGCAGGGGTTCTGGGACTAAGAGGTTGGATGAGCAGTTCTTC. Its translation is CASRGSGTKRLDEQFF.

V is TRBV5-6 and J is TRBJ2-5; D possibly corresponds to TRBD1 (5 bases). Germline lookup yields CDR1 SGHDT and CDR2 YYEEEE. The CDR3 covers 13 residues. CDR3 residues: CALVGRIRETQYF. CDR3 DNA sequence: TGTGCACTGGTGGGGCGGATACGAGAGACCCAGTACTTC.

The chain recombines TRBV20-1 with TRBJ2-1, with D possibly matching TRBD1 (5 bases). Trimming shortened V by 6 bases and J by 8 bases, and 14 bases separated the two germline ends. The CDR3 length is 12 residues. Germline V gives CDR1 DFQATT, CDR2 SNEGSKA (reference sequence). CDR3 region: CSAQTDSDEQFF. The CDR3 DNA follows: TGCAGTGCCCAAACAGACAGCGATGAGCAGTTCTTC.

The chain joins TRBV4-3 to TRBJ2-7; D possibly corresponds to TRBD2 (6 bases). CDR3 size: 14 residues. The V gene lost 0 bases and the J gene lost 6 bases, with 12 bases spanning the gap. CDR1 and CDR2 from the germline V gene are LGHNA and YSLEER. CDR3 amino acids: CASSQDLGGGEQYF. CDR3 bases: TGCGCCAGCAGCCAAGATCTCGGGGGAGGCGAGCAGTACTTC.

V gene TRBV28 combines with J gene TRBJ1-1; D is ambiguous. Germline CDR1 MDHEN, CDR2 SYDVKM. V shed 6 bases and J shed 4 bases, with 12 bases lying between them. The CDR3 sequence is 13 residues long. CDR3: CASSTPTGTEAFF. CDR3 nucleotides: TGTGCCAGCAGCACTCCGACGGGCACTGAAGCTTTCTTT.

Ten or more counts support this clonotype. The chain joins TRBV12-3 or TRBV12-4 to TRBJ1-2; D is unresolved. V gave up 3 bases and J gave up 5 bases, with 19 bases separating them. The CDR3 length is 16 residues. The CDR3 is CASSFIPAGSLYGYTF. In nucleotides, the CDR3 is TGTGCCAGCAGTTTTATTCCTGCCGGCAGTCTGTATGGCTACACCTTC.

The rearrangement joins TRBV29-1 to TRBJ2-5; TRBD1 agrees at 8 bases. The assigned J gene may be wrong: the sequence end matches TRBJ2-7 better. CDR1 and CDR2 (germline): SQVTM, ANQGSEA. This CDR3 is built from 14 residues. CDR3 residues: CSVQDRARSYEQYF. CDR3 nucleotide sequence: TGCAGCGTGCAGGACAGGGCCCGCTCCTACGAGCAGTACTTC.

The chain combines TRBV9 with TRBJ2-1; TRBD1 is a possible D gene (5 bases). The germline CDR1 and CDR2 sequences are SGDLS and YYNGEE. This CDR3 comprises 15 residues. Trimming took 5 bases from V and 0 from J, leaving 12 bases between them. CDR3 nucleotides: TGTGCCAGCAGTGTCGGGCAGGGCTCCTACAATGAGCAGTTCTTC. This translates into CASSVGQGSYNEQFF. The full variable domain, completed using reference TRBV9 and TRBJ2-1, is DSGVTQTPKHLITATGQRVTLRCSPRSGDLSVYWYQQSLDQGLQFLIQYYNGEERAKGNILERFSAQQFPDLHSELNLSSLELGDSALYFCASSVGQGSYNEQFFGPGTRLTVL.

As DNA, the CDR3 is TGTACCAGCAGCCTGGACAGGGGTTATGAAAAACTGTTTTTT. Amino acids: CTSSLDRGYEKLFF. V and J are TRBV7-2 and TRBJ1-4; 9 bases map to TRBD1. The CDR3 is 14 residues long. V dropped 5 bases and J dropped 6; count of bases not matched to a gene: 4. Germline CDR1 is SGHTA and CDR2 is FQGNSA.

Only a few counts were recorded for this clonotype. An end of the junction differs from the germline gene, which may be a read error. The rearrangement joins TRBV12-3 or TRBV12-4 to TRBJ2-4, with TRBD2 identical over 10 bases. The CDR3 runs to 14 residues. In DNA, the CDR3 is TGTGCCAGCAGTTTTGAGCTAGCGGGGGTTTCGCCGCACTTC. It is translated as CASSFELAGVSPHF.